The 16 T cell receptor beta chains listed next were all sequenced from one sample in a study of blood T cell repertoires in COVID-19. Profiling relied on immunoSEQ multiplex PCR, and the TCRdb table lists in-frame clones only, not all of them. The sample lists about 210,000 clones, around 84% seen once, with under 4.5% in the top ten. Sequencing was carried out using PBMCs or T cells enriched from blood (not recorded which). Source of these receptors: a man aged 25 to 40 with acute COVID-19.

The CDR3 is CASSLVPNTIYF. The CDR3 DNA reads TGTGCCAGCAGCTTAGTCCCTAACACCATATATTTT. The genes are TRBV11-2 and TRBJ1-3; D is undetermined. Germline V gene sequence: CDR1 SGHAT, CDR2 FQNNGV. This CDR3 spans 12 amino acids. The V end lost 1 base, the J end lost 7 bases, and 5 bases lay between the germline ends.

The rearrangement joins TRBV4-1 to TRBJ2-7, with 7 bases lining up with TRBD2. Unmatched junction bases numbered 7, after V lost 4 bases and J lost 4 bases. The CDR3 runs 14 residues. Germline assignment: CDR1 MGHRA and CDR2 YSYEKL. The CDR3 spells CASSPTGGGYEQYF. The CDR3 bases are TGCGCCAGCAGCCCCACGGGGGGAGGATACGAGCAGTACTTC.

As regards this clone: The sample carries other DNA sequences with the same CDR3. This chain links TRBV9 with TRBJ2-3; 9 nucleotides match TRBD2. Germline V gene lookup returns CDR1 SGDLS and CDR2 YYNGEE. Unmatched junction bases numbered 7, after V lost 0 bases and J lost 5 bases. This CDR3 contains 16 residues. CDR3 bases: TGTGCCAGCAGCGTAGCTGCGGGGGGGCTAGGAGATACGCAGTATTTT. It specifies CASSVAAGGLGDTQYF.

This clone appeared once. The chain links TRBV5-6 to TRBJ1-5; D is perhaps TRBD1 (5 bases). Germline V lookup: CDR1 SGHDT, CDR2 YYEEEE. Trimming pared 0 bases from V and 7 bases from J, leaving 17 bases between. The CDR3 is 16 residues long. CDR3 in DNA: TGTGCCAGCAGCTTGGCCAGGGACGGGGGATACCAGCCCCAGCATTTT. This encodes CASSLARDGGYQPQHF.

V and J are TRBV19 and TRBJ1-3, with no clear D. V was pared by 8 bases and J by 1 base, with 15 bases between. This CDR3 is 15 amino acids long. Germline V gene lookup returns CDR1 LNHDA and CDR2 SQIVND (reference sequence). The CDR3 is CASPSSAASGNTIYF. In DNA form, the CDR3 reads TGTGCCAGTCCTTCCTCCGCGGCTTCTGGAAACACCATATATTTT.

This clone was picked up one time. The rearrangement links TRBV9 to TRBJ2-1, with 7 nucleotides matching TRBD1. The length of the CDR3 is 17 residues. V lost 0 bases to trimming and J lost 8 bases; unmatched junction nucleotides: 14. Germline CDR1 and CDR2: SGDLS and YYNGEE. The CDR3 loop is CASSVEGAVLYRDEQFF. The CDR3 DNA is TGTGCCAGCAGCGTAGAGGGGGCCGTCTTGTATCGTGATGAGCAGTTCTTC. Variable domain in full (rest from reference TRBV9 and TRBJ2-1): DSGVTQTPKHLITATGQRVTLRCSPRSGDLSVYWYQQSLDQGLQFLIQYYNGEERAKGNILERFSAQQFPDLHSELNLSSLELGDSALYFCASSVEGAVLYRDEQFFGPGTRLTVL.

Ten or more counts support this clone. The chain is built from TRBV4-2 and TRBJ2-3; D is undetermined. The CDR3 consists of 13 residues. Germline CDR1 LGHNA, CDR2 YNFKEQ. V was shortened by 5 bases and J by 1 base, with 7 bases between the two germline ends. The DNA of the CDR3 is TGTGCCAGCAGCGACCTAGGCACAGATACGCAGTATTTT. Translating gives CASSDLGTDTQYF.

This clone was seen just once. This chain connects TRBV7-2 to TRBJ1-5; perhaps TRBD1 as D (5 bases). Germline CDR1 SGHTA, CDR2 FQGNSA. Trimming took 5 bases from V and 0 from J, leaving 17 bases between them. The CDR3 runs to 17 residues. The CDR3 nucleotides are TGTGCCAGCAGCATCTCTGGAGAGACAGCTAGCAATCAGCCCCAGCATTTT. This codes for CASSISGETASNQPQHF.

The chain carries TRBV5-1 and TRBJ1-1, with unresolved D. The CDR3 extends over 11 amino acids. The germline V and J ends were trimmed by 8 bases and 6 bases, with 11 bases remaining between them. Germline V gene sequence: CDR1 SGHRS, CDR2 YFSETQ. CDR3 DNA: TGCGCCAGTCGGTTAGGAGCTGAAGCTTTCTTT. Protein sequence: CASRLGAEAFF. Supplemented by reference TRBV5-1 and TRBJ1-1, the full variable domain reads KAGVTQTPRYLIKTRGQQVTLSCSPISGHRSVSWYQQTPGQGLQFLFEYFSETQRNKGNFPGRFSGRQFSNSRSEMNVSTLELGDSALYLCASRLGAEAFFGQGTRLTVV.

The chain recombines TRBV7-9 with TRBJ1-2, with 7 bases lining up with TRBD1. The junction had 4 bases not matched to a gene; V was cut back by 8 bases and J by 4 bases. The length of the CDR3 is 12 residues. Germline CDR1 and CDR2: SEHNR and FQNEAQ (reference sequence). The DNA of the CDR3 is TGTGCCAGCCAGGGACAGTCCTATGGCTACACCTTC. As protein: CASQGQSYGYTF.

By sample share, this clone is medium-sized (0.01 to 0.1%). The sample holds other DNA sequences that translate to the same CDR3. The rearrangement links TRBV6-4 to TRBJ2-1; 11 nucleotides match TRBD2. The CDR3 has 15 amino acids. The ends lost 0 bases at V and 6 bases at J; junction bases unmatched: 1. The germline V gene has CDR1 MRHNA and CDR2 SNTAGT. This chain's CDR3 is CASSDSSGGANEQFF. CDR3 nucleotides: TGTGCCAGCAGTGACTCTAGCGGGGGGGCCAATGAGCAGTTCTTC.

The chain recombines TRBV9 with TRBJ1-2, with D possibly matching TRBD1 (5 bases). The germline gives CDR1 SGDLS, CDR2 YYNGEE. The CDR3 extends over 15 amino acids. Trimming removed 2 bases at V and 6 bases at J, with 17 bases between. The DNA of the CDR3 is TGTGCCAGCAGCGTCAGGGAAGGGCCTATTAATGGCTACACCTTC. It specifies CASSVREGPINGYTF.

This clone has at least ten counts. This chain joins TRBV7-2 and TRBJ1-6; no firm D call. With 0 bases removed from V and 8 bases from J, the gap between germline ends came to 8 bases. Germline CDR1 SGHTA, CDR2 FQGNSA. The CDR3 consists of 14 residues. The DNA for the CDR3 is TGTGCCAGCAGCTTAGCGTTTGTCTATTCACCCCTCCACTTT. Amino acid sequence: CASSLAFVYSPLHF.

The chain links TRBV29-1 to TRBJ1-5, with D perhaps matching TRBD1 (5 bases). The V gene's germline CDR1 is SQVTM and CDR2 ANQGSEA. Between the trimmed V and J ends, which lost 7 bases and 3 bases, there was a span of 13 bases. The CDR3 extends over 13 amino acids. CDR3 sequence (DNA): TGCAGCGCCCTGACAGAAATCAATCAGCCCCAGCATTTT. This gives the protein CSALTEINQPQHF. The complete variable domain, with remaining parts taken from reference TRBV29-1 and TRBJ1-5, reads SAVISQKPSRDICQRGTSLTIQCQVDSQVTMMFWYRQQPGQSLTLIATANQGSEATYESGFVIDKFPISRPNLTFSTLTVSNMSPEDSSIYLCSALTEINQPQHFGDGTRLSIL.

The V and J genes are TRBV29-1 and TRBJ1-1, with D possibly being TRBD1 (6 bases). Germline V lookup: CDR1 SQVTM, CDR2 ANQGSEA. The V and J ends lost 4 bases and 1 base respectively, with 10 bases between them. The CDR3 covers 13 residues. This CDR3 reads CSVVTGRNTEAFF. DNA for the CDR3: TGCAGCGTTGTAACAGGGAGGAACACTGAAGCTTTCTTT.

The rearrangement uses TRBV7-9 and TRBJ1-1, with unresolved D. The CDR3 spans 15 residues. CDR1 and CDR2 (germline): SEHNR, FQNEAQ (reference sequence). Trimming stripped 5 bases from V and 0 bases from J, with 13 bases between. In nucleotides, the CDR3 is TGTGCCAGCAGCATACCAAGAAGCATGAACACTGAAGCTTTCTTT. As protein: CASSIPRSMNTEAFF.